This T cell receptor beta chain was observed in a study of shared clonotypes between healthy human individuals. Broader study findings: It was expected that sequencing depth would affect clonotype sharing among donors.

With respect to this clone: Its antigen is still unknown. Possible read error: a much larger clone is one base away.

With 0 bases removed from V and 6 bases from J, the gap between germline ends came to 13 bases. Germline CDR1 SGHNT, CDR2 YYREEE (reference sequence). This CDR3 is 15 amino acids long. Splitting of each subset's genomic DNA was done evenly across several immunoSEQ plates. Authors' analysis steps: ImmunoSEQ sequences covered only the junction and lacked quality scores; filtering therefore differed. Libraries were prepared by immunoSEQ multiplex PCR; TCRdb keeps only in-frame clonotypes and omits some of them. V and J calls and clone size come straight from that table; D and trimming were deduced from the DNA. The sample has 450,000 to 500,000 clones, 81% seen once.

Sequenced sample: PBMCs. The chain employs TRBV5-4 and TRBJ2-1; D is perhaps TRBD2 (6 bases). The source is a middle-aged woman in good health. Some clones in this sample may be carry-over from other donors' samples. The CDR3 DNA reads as TGTGCCAGCAGCTTGGATTGCAGGGAGGCCAATGAGCAGTTCTTC. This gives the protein CASSLDCREANEQFF.